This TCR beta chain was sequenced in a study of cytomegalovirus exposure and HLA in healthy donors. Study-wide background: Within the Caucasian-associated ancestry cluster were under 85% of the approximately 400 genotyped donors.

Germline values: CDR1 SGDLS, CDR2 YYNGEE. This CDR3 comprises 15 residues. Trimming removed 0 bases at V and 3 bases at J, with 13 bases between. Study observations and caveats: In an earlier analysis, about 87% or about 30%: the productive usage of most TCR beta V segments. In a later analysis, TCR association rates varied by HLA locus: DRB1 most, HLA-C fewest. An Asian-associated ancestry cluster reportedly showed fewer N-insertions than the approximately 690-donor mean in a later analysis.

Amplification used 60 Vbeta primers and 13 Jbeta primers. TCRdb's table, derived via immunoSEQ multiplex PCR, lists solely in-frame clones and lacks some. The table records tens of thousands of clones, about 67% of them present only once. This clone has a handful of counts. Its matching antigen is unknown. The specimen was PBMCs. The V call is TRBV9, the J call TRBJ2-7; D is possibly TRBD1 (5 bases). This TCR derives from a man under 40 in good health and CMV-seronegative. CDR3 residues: CASSVGQGPLYEQYF. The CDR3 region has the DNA TGTGCCAGCAGCGTAGGGCAGGGCCCCCTCTACGAGCAGTACTTC. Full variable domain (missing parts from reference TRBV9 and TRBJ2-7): DSGVTQTPKHLITATGQRVTLRCSPRSGDLSVYWYQQSLDQGLQFLIQYYNGEERAKGNILERFSAQQFPDLHSELNLSSLELGDSALYFCASSVGQGPLYEQYFGPGTRLTVT.